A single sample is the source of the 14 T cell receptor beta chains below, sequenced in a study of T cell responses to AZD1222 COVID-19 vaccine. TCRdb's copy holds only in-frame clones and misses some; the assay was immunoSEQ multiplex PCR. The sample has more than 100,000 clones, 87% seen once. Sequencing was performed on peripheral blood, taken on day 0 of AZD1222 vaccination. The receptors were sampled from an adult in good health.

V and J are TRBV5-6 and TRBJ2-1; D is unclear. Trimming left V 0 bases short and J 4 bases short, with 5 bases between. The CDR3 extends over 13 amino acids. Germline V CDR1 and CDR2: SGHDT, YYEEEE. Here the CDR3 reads CASSLATYNEQFF. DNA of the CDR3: TGTGCCAGCAGCTTGGCGACGTACAATGAGCAGTTCTTC.

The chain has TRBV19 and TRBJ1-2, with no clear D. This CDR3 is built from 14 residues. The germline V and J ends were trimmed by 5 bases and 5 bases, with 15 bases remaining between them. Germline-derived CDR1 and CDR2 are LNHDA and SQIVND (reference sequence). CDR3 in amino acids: CASSGWVGFYGYTF. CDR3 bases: TGTGCCAGTAGTGGATGGGTTGGTTTTTATGGCTACACCTTC.

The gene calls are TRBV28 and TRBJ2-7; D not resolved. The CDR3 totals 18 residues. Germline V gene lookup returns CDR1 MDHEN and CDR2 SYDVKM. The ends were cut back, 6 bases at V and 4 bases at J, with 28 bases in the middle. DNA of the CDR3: TGTGCCAGCAGACCAGAAAGAGGCCGGGCGCCCACCTTTTACGAGCAGTACTTC. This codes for CASRPERGRAPTFYEQYF.

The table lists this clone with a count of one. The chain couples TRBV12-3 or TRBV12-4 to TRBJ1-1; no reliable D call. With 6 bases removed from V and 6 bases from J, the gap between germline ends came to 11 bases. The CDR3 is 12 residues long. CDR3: CASSDPFSEAFF. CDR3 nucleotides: TGTGCCAGCAGCGATCCTTTTTCTGAAGCTTTCTTT.

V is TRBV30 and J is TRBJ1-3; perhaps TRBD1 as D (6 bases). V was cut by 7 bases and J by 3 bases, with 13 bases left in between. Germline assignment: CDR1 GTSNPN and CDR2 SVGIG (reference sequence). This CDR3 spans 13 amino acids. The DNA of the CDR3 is TGTGCCTACAGCAGGGGAAGTGGAAACACCATATATTTT. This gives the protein CAYSRGSGNTIYF.

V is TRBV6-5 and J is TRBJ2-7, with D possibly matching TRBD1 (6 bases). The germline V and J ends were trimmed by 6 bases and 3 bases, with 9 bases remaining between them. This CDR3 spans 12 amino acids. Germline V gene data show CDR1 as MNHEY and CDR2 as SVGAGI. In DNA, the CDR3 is TGTGCCAGCAGCAGGGACAACTACGAGCAGTACTTC. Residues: CASSRDNYEQYF.

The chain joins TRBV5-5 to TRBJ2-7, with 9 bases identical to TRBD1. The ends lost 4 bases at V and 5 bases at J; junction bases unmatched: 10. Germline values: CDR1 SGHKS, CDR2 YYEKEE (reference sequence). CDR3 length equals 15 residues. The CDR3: CASSTGTGYVHEQYF. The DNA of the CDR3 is TGTGCCAGCAGCACCGGGACAGGGTATGTCCACGAGCAGTACTTC.

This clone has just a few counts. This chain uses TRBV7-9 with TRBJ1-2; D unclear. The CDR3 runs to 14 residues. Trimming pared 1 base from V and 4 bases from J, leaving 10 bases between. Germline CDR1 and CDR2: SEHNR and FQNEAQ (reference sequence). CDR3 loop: CASSLGDGFYGYTF. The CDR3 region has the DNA TGTGCCAGCAGCTTAGGCGACGGATTCTATGGCTACACCTTC.

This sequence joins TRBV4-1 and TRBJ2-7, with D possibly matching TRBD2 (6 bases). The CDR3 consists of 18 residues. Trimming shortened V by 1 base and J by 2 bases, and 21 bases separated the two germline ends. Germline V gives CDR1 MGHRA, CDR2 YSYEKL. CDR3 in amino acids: CASSQAEGQGSGPYEQYF. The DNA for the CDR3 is TGCGCCAGCAGCCAAGCGGAGGGGCAAGGAAGTGGACCCTACGAGCAGTACTTC.

The CDR3 DNA sequence: TGTGCCACCAGTGACCTCCGGGCCCCCGGGGAGCTGTTTTTT. Translated, it gives CATSDLRAPGELFF. V gene TRBV24-1 combines with J gene TRBJ2-2, with unresolved D. Germline V gene lookup returns CDR1 KGHDR and CDR2 SFDVKD. V lost 4 bases and J lost 6, with 11 bases in between. This CDR3 has 14 residues.

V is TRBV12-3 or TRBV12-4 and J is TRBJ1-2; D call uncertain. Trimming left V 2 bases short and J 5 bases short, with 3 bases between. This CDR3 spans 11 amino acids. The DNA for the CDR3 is TGTGCCAGCAGTTTATCGTATGGCTACACCTTC. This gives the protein CASSLSYGYTF.

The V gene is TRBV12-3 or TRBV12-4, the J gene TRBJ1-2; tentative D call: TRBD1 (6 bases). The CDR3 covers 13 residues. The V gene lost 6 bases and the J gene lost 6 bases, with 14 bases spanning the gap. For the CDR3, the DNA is TGTGCCAGCAGGTATACAGGGAGCCATGGCTACACCTTC. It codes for CASRYTGSHGYTF.

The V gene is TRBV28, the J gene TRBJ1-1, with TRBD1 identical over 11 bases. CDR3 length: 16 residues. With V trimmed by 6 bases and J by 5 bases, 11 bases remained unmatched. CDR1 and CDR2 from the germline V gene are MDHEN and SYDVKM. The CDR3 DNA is TGTGCCAGCAGCTCCGGGACAGGGGGTTTGGGGACTGAAGCTTTCTTT. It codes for CASSSGTGGLGTEAFF.

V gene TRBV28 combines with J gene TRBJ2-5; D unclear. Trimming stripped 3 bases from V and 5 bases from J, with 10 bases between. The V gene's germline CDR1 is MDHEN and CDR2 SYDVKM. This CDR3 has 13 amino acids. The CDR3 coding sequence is TGTGCCAGCAGTTTGGGTAGAGTTGAGACCCAGTACTTC. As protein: CASSLGRVETQYF.